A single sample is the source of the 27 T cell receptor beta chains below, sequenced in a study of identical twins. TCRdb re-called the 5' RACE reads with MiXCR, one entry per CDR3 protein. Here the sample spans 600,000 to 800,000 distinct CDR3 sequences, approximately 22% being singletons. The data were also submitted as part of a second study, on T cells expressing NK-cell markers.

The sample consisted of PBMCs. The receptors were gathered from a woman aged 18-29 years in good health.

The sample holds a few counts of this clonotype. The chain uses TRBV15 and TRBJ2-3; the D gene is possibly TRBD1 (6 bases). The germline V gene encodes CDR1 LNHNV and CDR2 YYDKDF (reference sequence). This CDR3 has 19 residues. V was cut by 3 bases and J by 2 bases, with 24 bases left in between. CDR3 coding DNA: TGTGCCACCAGCAGGTCGAAGGATTCCGGGACACGGCTCACAGATACGCAGTATTTT. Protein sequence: CATSRSKDSGTRLTDTQYF.

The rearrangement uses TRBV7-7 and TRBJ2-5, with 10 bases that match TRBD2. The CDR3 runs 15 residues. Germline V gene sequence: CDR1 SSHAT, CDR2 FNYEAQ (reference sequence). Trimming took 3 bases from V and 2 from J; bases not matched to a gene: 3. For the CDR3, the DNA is TGTGCCAGCAGCTTCAGGACTAGCGGACAAGAGACCCAGTACTTC. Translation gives CASSFRTSGQETQYF. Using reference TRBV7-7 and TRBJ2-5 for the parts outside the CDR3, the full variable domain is GAGVSQSPRYKVTKRGQDVTLRCDPISSHATLYWYQQALGQGPEFLTYFNYEAQPDKSGLPSDRFSAERPEGSISTLTIQRTEQRDSAMYRCASSFRTSGQETQYFGPGTRLLVL.

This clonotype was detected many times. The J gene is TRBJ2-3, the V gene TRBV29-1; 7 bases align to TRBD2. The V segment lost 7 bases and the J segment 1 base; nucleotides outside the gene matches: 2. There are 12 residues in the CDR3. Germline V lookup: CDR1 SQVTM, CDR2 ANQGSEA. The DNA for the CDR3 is TGCAGCGGCGGGGGTCGCACAGATACGCAGTATTTT. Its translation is CSGGGRTDTQYF.

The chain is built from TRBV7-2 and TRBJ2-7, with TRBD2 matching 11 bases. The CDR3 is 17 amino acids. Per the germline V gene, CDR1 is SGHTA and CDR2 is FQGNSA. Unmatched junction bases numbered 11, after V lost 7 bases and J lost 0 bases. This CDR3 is CASTSYRLAGSSYEQYF. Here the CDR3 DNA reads TGTGCCAGCACCTCCTACCGACTAGCGGGGAGCTCCTACGAGCAGTACTTC.

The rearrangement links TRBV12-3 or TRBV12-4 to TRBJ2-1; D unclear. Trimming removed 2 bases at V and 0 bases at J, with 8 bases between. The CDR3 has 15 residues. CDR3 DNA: TGTGCCAGCAGTTTAAGACTGGGCTCCTACAATGAGCAGTTCTTC. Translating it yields CASSLRLGSYNEQFF.

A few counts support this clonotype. CDR3 in DNA: TGTGCCAGCAGCTTGTTTGCGGGGGGTTCATTTACCTACAATGAGCAGTTCTTC. Translated: CASSLFAGGSFTYNEQFF. The genes are TRBV5-4 and TRBJ2-1, with 8 bases identical to TRBD2. Trimming removed 1 base from V and 2 bases from J; junction bases left unmatched: 11. CDR3 length: 18 residues. The germline CDR1 and CDR2 sequences are SGHNT and YYREEE (reference sequence).

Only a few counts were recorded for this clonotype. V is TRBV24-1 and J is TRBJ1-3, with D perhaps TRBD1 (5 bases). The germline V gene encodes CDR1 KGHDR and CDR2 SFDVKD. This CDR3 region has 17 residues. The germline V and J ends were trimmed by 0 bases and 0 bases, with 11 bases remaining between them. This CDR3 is CATSDLLGTFSGNTIYF. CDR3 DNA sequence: TGTGCCACCAGTGATTTGTTGGGGACTTTCTCTGGAAACACCATATATTTT.

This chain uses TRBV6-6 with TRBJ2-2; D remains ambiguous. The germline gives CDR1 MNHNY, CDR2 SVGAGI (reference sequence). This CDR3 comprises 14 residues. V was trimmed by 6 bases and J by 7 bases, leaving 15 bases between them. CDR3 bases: TGTGCCAGCAGCTATTCTGTACGTCACGGGGAGCTGTTTTTT. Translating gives CASSYSVRHGELFF.

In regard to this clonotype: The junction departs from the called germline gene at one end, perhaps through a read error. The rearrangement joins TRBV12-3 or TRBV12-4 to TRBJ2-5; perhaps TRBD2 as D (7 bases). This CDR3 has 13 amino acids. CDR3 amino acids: CASSLRGGETKYF. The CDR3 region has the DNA TGTGCCAGCAGTTTAAGGGGGGGAGAGACCAAGTACTTC.

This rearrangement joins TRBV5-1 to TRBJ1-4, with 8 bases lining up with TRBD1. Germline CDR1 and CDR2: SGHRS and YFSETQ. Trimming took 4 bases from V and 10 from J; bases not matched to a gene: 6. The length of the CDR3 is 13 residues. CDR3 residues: CASSQNQGAKLFF. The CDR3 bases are TGCGCCAGCAGCCAGAACCAGGGGGCAAAACTGTTTTTT. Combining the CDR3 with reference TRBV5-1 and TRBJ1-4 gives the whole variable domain KAGVTQTPRYLIKTRGQQVTLSCSPISGHRSVSWYQQTPGQGLQFLFEYFSETQRNKGNFPGRFSGRQFSNSRSEMNVSTLELGDSALYLCASSQNQGAKLFFGSGTQLSVL.

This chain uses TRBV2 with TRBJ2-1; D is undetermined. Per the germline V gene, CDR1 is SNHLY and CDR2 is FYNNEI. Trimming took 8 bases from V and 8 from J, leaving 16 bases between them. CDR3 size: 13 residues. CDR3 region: CASHALSVHEQFF. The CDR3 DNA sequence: TGTGCCAGCCATGCCCTCAGCGTCCATGAGCAGTTCTTC.

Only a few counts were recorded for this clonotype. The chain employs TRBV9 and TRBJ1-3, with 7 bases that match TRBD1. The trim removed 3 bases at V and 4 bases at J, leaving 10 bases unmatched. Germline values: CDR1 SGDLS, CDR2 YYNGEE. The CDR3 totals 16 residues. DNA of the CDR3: TGTGCCAGCAGCGCCCCGACAGGGTGGCAGGGAAACACCATATATTTT. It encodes CASSAPTGWQGNTIYF.

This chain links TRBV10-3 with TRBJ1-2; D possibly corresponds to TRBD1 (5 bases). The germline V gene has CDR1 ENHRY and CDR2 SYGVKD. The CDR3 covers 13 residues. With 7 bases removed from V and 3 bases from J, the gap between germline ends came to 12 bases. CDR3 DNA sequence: TGTGCCATCACCACGGGACCCCACTATGGCTACACCTTC. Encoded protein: CAITTGPHYGYTF.

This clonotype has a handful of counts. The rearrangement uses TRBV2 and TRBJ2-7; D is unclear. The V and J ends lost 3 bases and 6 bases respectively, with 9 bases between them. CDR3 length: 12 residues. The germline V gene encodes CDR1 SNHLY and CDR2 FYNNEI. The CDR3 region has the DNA TGTGCCAGCAGTGACGAGGATGGCGAGCAGTACTTC. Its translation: CASSDEDGEQYF. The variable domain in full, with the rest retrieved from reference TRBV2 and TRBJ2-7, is EPEVTQTPSHQVTQMGQEVILRCVPISNHLYFYWYRQILGQKVEFLVSFYNNEISEKSEIFDDQFSVERPDGSNFTLKIRSTKLEDSAMYFCASSDEDGEQYFGPGTRLTVT.

CDR3 coding DNA: TGTGCCAGCAGCCAAGAACCGATATGGGGCTACACCTTC. This codes for CASSQEPIWGYTF. The chain uses TRBV3-1 and TRBJ1-2; D call uncertain. The CDR3 consists of 13 residues. V lost 0 bases and J lost 8, with 10 bases in between. The germline V gene encodes CDR1 LGHDT and CDR2 YNNKEL (reference sequence).

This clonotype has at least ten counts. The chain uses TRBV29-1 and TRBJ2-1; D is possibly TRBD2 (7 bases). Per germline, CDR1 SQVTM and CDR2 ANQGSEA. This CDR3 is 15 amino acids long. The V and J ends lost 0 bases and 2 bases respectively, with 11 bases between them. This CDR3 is CSVEDLGGAYNEQFF. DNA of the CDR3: TGCAGCGTTGAAGATTTAGGGGGGGCCTACAATGAGCAGTTCTTC.

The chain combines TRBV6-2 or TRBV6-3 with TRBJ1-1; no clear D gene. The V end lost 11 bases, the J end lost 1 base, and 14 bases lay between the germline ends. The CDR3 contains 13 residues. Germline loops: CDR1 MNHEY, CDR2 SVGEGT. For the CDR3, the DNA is TGTGCCTCGAGGAAGATGGGGAACACTGAAGCTTTCTTT. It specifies CASRKMGNTEAFF.

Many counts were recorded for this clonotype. The chain's CDR3 is CASSLYRWNTGELFF. The CDR3 DNA reads TGTGCCAGCAGCTTGTACAGGTGGAACACCGGGGAGCTGTTTTTT. This chain joins TRBV5-8 and TRBJ2-2; possible D gene TRBD1, 5 bases. The CDR3 sequence is 15 residues long. V was clipped by 1 base and J by 1 base, with 8 bases between them. CDR1 is SGHTS, CDR2 YDEGEE, per germline.

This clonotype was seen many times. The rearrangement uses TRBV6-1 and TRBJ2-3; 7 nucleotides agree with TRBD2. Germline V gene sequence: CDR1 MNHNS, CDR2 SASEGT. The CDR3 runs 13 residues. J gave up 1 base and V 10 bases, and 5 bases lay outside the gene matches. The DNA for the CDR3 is TGTGCCACCCGAGCGGGGCGCACAGATACGCAGTATTTT. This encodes CATRAGRTDTQYF.

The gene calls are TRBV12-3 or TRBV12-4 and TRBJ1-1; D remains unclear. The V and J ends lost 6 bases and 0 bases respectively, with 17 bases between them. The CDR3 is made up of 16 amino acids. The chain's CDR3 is CASSLTPAGMNTEAFF. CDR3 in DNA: TGTGCCAGCAGCCTAACACCCGCAGGAATGAACACTGAAGCTTTCTTT.

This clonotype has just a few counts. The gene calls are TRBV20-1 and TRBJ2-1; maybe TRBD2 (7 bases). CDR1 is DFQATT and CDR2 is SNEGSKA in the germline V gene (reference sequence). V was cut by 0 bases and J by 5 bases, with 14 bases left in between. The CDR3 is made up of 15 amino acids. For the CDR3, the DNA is TGCAGTGCTAGAGATTGGGGGGGGCACAACAATGAGCAGTTCTTC. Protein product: CSARDWGGHNNEQFF.

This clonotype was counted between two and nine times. The CDR3 loop is CASSLPVVQPFNEQFF. CDR3 bases: TGTGCCAGCAGTTTGCCAGTCGTCCAGCCTTTCAATGAGCAGTTCTTC. This chain links TRBV12-3 or TRBV12-4 with TRBJ2-1; D unresolved. The CDR3 loop spans 16 amino acids. V dropped 3 bases and J dropped 6 bases, with 18 bases sitting between them.

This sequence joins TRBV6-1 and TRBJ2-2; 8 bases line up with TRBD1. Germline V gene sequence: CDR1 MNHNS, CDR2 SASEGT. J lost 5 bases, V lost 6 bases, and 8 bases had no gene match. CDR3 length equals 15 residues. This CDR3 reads CASRKETGGTGELFF. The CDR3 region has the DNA TGTGCCAGCAGGAAAGAAACAGGGGGGACCGGGGAGCTGTTTTTT.

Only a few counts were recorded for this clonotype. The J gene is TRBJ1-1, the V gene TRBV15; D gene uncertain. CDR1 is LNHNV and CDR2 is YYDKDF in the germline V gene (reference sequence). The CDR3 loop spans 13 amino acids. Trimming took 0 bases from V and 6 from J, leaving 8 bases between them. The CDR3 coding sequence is TGTGCCACCAGCAGAGACCGAGTCCCTGAAGCTTTCTTT. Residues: CATSRDRVPEAFF.

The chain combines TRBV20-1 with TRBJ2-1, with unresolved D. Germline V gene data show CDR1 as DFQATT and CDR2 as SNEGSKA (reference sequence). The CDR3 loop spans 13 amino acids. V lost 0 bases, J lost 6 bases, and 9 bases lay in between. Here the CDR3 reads CSARDVQINEQFF. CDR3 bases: TGCAGTGCTAGAGATGTTCAGATCAATGAGCAGTTCTTC.

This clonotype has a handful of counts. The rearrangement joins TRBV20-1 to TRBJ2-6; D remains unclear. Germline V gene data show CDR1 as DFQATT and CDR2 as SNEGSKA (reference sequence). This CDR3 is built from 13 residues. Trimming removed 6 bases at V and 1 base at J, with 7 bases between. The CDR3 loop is CSAKRSGANVLTF. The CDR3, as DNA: TGCAGTGCGAAGAGATCTGGGGCCAACGTCCTGACTTTC.

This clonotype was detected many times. The CDR3 DNA sequence: TGTGCCAGCAGTTACCCTGTAGGGGCCACAGATACGCAGTATTTT. It encodes CASSYPVGATDTQYF. The gene calls are TRBV12-3 or TRBV12-4 and TRBJ2-3; a weak D match, TRBD1 (5 bases). This CDR3 is 15 amino acids long. Trimming shortened V by 4 bases and J by 2 bases, and 13 bases separated the two germline ends.